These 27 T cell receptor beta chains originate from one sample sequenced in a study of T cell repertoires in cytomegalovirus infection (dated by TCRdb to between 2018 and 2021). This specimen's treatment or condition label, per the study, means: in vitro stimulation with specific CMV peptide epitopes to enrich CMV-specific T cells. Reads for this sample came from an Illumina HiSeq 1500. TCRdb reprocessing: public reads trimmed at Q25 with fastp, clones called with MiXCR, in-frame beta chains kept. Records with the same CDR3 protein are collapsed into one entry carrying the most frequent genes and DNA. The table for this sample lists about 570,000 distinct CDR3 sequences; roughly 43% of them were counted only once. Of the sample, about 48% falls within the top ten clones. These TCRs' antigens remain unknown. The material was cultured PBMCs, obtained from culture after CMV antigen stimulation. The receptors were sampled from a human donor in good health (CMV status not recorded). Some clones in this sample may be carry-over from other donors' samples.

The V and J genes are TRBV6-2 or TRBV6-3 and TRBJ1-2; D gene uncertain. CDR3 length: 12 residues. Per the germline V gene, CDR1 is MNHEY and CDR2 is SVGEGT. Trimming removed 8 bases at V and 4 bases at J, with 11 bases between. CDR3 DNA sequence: TGTGCCAGCCAGAGAGGTTCCTATGGCTACACCTTC. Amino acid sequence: CASQRGSYGYTF.

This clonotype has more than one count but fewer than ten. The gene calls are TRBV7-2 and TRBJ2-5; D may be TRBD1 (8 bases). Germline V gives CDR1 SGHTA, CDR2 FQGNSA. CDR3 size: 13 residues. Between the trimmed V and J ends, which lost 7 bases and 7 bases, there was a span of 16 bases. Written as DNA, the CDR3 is TGTGCCAGCACCCGGGGAGGGACAGGGACCCAGTACTTC. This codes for CASTRGGTGTQYF.

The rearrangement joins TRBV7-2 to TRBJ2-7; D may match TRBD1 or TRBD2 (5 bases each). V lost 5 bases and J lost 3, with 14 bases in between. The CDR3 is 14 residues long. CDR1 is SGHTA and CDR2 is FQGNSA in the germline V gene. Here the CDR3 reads CASSRDRVLYEQYF. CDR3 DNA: TGTGCCAGCAGCCGGGACCGGGTTCTCTACGAGCAGTACTTC. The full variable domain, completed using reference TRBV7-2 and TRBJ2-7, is GAGVSQSPSNKVTEKGKDVELRCDPISGHTALYWYRQSLGQGLEFLIYFQGNSAPDKSGLPSDRFSAERTGGSVSTLTIQRTQQEDSAVYLCASSRDRVLYEQYFGPGTRLTVT.

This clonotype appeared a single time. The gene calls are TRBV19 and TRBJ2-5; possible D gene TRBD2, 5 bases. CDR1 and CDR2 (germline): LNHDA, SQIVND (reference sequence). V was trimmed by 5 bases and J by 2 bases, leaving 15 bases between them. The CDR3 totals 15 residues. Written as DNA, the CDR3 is TGTGCCAGTAGTTACGGAGGATGGGAGCAAGAGACCCAGTACTTC. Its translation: CASSYGGWEQETQYF.

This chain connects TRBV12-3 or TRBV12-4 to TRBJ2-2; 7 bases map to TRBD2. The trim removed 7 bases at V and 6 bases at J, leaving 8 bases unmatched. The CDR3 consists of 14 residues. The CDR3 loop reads CASKSGAKAGELFF. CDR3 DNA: TGTGCCAGCAAAAGCGGGGCCAAGGCCGGGGAGCTGTTTTTT.

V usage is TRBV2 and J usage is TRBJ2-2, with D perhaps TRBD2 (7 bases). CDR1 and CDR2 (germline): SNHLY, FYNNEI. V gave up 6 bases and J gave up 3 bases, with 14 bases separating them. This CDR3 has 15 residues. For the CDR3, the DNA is TGTGCCAGCAGAGGGGGAGGGGTTTACACCGGGGAGCTGTTTTTT. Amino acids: CASRGGGVYTGELFF.

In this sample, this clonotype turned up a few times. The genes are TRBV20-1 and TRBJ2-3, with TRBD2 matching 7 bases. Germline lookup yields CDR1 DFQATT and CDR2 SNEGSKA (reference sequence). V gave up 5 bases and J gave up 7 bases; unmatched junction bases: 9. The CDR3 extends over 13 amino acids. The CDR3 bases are TGCAGTGCTTCACGGAGCGGGGAAAATACGCAGTATTTT. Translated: CSASRSGENTQYF.

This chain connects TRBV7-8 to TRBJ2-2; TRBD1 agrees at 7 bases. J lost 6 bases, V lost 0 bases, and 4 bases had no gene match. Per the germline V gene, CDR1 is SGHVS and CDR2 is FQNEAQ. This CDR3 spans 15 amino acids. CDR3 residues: CASSLAGGFSGELFF. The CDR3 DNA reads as TGTGCCAGCAGCTTAGCAGGGGGCTTTTCCGGGGAGCTGTTTTTT.

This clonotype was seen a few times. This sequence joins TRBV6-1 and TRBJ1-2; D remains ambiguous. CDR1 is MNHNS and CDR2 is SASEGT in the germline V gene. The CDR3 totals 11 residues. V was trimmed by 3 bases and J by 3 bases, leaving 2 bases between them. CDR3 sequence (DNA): TGTGCCAGCAGTGACGACTATGGCTACACCTTC. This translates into CASSDDYGYTF.

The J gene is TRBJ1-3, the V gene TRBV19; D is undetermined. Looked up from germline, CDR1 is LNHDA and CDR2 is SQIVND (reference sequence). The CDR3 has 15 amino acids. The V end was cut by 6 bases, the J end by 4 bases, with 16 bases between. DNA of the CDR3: TGTGCCAGTAGGACTTGGGCACTAGGAGGAAACACCATATATTTT. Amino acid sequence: CASRTWALGGNTIYF. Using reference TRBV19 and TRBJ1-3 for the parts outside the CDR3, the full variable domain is DGGITQSPKYLFRKEGQNVTLSCEQNLNHDAMYWYRQDPGQGLRLIYYSQIVNDFQKGDIAEGYSVSREKKESFPLTVTSAQKNPTAFYLCASRTWALGGNTIYFGEGSWLTVV.

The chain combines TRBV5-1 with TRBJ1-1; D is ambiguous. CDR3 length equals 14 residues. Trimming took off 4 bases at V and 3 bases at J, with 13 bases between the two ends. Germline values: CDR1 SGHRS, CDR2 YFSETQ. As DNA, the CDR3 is TGCGCCAGCAGCCCCGGACCGATATACACTGAAGCTTTCTTT. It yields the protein CASSPGPIYTEAFF.

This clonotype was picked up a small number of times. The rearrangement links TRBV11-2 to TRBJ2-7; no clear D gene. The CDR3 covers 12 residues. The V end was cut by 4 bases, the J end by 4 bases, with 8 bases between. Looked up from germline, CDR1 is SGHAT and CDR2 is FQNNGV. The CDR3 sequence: CASSSWRYEQYF. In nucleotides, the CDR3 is TGTGCCAGCAGCTCGTGGAGATACGAGCAGTACTTC.

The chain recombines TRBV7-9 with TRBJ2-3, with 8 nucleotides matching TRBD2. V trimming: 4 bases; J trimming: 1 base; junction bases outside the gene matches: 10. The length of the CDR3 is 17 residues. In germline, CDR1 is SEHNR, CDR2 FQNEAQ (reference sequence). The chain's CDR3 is CASSSGLGGRGTDTQYF. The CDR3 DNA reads TGTGCCAGCAGCTCGGGACTAGGAGGAAGAGGCACAGATACGCAGTATTTT.

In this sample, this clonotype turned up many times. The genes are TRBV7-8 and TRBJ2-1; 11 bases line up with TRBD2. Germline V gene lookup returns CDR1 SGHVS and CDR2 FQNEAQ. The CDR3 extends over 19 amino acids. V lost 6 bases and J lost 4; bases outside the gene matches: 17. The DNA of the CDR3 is TGTGCCAGCAGTTTCACAGGGTCCCCCGGGACTAGCGGTTACAATGAGCAGTTCTTC. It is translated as CASSFTGSPGTSGYNEQFF.

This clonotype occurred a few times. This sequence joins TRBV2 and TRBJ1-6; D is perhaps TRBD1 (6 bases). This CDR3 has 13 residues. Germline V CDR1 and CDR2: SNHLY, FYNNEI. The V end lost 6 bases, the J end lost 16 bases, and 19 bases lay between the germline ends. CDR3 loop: CASRVDRTQGLHF. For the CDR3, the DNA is TGTGCCAGCAGGGTTGACAGGACCCAGGGACTCCACTTT. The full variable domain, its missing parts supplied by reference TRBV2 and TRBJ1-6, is EPEVTQTPSHQVTQMGQEVILRCVPISNHLYFYWYRQILGQKVEFLVSFYNNEISEKSEIFDDQFSVERPDGSNFTLKIRSTKLEDSAMYFCASRVDRTQGLHFGNGTRLTVT.

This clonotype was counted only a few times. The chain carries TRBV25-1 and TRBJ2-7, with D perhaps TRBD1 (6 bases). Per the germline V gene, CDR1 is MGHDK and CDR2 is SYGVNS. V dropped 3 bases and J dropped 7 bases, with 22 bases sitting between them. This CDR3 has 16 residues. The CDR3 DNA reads TGTGCCAGCAGTGATAAATCCCCGGGACAACACCGGGAGCAGTACTTC. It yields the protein CASSDKSPGQHREQYF.

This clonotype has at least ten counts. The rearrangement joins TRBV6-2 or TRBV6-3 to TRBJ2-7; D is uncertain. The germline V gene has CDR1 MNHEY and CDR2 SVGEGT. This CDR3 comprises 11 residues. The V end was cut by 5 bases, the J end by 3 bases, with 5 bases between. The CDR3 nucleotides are TGTGCCAGCAGTCCTCTCTACGAGCAGTACTTC. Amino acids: CASSPLYEQYF.

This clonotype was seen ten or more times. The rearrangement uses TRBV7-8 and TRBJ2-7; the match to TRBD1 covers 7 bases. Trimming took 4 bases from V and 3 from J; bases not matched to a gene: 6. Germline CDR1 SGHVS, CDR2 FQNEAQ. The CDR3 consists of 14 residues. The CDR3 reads CASSSRDRFYEQYF. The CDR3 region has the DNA TGTGCCAGCAGCTCTCGGGACAGATTCTACGAGCAGTACTTC.

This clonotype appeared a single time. The CDR3 DNA reads as TGCAGTGCCCATGATAGGCGGAATATCTACGAGCAGTACTTC. Translation: CSAHDRRNIYEQYF. This chain links TRBV20-1 with TRBJ2-7; D gene uncertain. CDR1 DFQATT and CDR2 SNEGSKA come from the germline V gene (reference sequence). The V end was cut by 6 bases, the J end by 3 bases, with 18 bases between. This CDR3 contains 14 residues.

Here the CDR3 DNA reads TGTGCCAGCAGCAAAGGGTTCTTAGTCACTGAAGCTTTCTTT. Translated, it gives CASSKGFLVTEAFF. The rearrangement links TRBV6-2 or TRBV6-3 to TRBJ1-1; D call uncertain. From germline, CDR1 is MNHEY and CDR2 SVGEGT. The CDR3 sequence is 14 residues long. Trimming took off 6 bases at V and 4 bases at J, with 15 bases between the two ends.

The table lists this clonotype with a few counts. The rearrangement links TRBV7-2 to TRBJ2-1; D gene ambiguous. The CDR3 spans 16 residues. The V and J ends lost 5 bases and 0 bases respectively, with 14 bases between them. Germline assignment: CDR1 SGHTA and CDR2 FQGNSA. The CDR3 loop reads CASSPRTASSYNEQFF. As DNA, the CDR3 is TGTGCCAGCAGCCCCCGGACCGCAAGCTCCTACAATGAGCAGTTCTTC.

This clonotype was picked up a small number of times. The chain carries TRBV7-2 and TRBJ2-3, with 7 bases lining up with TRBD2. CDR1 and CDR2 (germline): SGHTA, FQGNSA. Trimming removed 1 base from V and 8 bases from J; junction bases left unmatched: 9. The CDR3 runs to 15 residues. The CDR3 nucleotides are TGTGCCAGCAGCTTAGGAGGGGCGGGAGATGGTACGCAGTATTTT. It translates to CASSLGGAGDGTQYF.

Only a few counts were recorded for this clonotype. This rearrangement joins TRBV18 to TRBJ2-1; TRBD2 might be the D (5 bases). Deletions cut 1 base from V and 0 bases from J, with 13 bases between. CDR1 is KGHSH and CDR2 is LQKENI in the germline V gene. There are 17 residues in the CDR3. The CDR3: CASSPLLGGGSYNEQFF. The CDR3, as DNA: TGTGCCAGCTCACCACTTTTGGGCGGAGGCTCCTACAATGAGCAGTTCTTC.

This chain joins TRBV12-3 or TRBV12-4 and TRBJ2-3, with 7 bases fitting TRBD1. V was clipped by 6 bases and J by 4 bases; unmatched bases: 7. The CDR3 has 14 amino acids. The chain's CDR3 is CASRGQQGPDTQYF. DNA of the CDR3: TGTGCCAGCAGGGGACAACAGGGGCCAGATACGCAGTATTTT.

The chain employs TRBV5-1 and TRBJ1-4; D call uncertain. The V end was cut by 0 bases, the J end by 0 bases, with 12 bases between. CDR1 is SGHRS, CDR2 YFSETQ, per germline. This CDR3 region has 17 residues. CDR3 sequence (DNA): TGCGCCAGCAGCTTGGTGGGCGGCCCGCCAACTAATGAAAAACTGTTTTTT. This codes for CASSLVGGPPTNEKLFF.

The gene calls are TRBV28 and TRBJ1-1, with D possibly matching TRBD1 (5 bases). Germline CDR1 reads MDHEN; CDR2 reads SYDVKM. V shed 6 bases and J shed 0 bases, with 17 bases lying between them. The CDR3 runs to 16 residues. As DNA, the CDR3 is TGTGCCAGCAGCCCCGGGGTAGGGGAATTGAACACTGAAGCTTTCTTT. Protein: CASSPGVGELNTEAFF.

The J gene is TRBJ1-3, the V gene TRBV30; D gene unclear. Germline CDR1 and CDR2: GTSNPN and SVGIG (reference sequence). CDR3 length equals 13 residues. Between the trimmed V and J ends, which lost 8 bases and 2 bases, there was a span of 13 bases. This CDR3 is CASSRETGNTIYF. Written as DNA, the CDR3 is TGTGCCAGCTCCCGAGAAACTGGAAACACCATATATTTT.